Each of the 26 T cell receptor beta chains below was sequenced from the same sample in a study of CD4 T cells in relation to SARS-CoV-2 and coronaviruses. CD4+ T cells from unexposed donors were obtained before the COVID-19 pandemic (2011-2018). CD4+ T cells were isolated from the cells after 10 days of culture. Generated by immunoSEQ multiplex PCR, the TCRdb table keeps only in-frame clones and is missing some. The sample lists 10,000 or so clones; 75% to 85% were seen once. Antigen specificity for these receptors is unknown. Input material: CD4+ T cells from PBMCs, cultured in vitro. These receptors came from a human donor in good health.

The chain combines TRBV6-2 or TRBV6-3 with TRBJ1-5; TRBD1 might be the D (6 bases). This CDR3 comprises 15 residues. Germline V lookup: CDR1 MNHEY, CDR2 SVGEGT. With 6 bases removed from V and 2 bases from J, the gap between germline ends came to 14 bases. The CDR3 loop is CASSRSRQGNQPQHF. The CDR3 DNA reads as TGTGCCAGCAGCCGGTCGCGACAGGGCAATCAGCCCCAGCATTTT.

J is TRBJ2-1 and V is TRBV6-2 or TRBV6-3; possible D gene TRBD2, 6 bases. With 2 bases removed from V and 1 base from J, the gap between germline ends came to 21 bases. The CDR3 is 19 residues long. Germline V lookup: CDR1 MNHEY, CDR2 SVGEGT. The CDR3 DNA follows: TGTGCCAGCAGTTACCCGGAGGAGGGTGGGAGCGATTCCTACAATGAGCAGTTCTTC. This encodes CASSYPEEGGSDSYNEQFF.

J is TRBJ2-7 and V is TRBV7-8; 7 bases align to TRBD1. The CDR3 contains 14 residues. From germline, CDR1 is SGHVS and CDR2 FQNEAQ. V lost 5 bases to trimming and J lost 2 bases; unmatched junction nucleotides: 6. The CDR3 here is CASSPQTGPYEQYF. The CDR3 bases are TGTGCCAGCAGCCCCCAGACAGGGCCCTACGAGCAGTACTTC.

The rearrangement uses TRBV11-1 and TRBJ1-4; D is undetermined. The CDR3 loop spans 13 amino acids. V was shortened by 3 bases and J by 5 bases, with 7 bases between the two germline ends. Germline loops: CDR1 SGHAT, CDR2 FQDESV (reference sequence). CDR3 sequence reads: CASSFGSNEKLFF. In nucleotides, the CDR3 is TGTGCCAGCAGCTTCGGATCGAATGAAAAACTGTTTTTT.

The genes are TRBV28 and TRBJ1-2, with D perhaps TRBD1 (5 bases). Germline lookup yields CDR1 MDHEN and CDR2 SYDVKM. V was shortened by 4 bases and J by 4 bases, with 13 bases between the two germline ends. The CDR3 has 14 amino acids. CDR3 DNA: TGTGCCAGCAGTTCCTCAGGGATGAGCTATGGCTACACCTTC. Residues: CASSSSGMSYGYTF.

This chain joins TRBV30 and TRBJ1-4; D is ambiguous. V was clipped by 2 bases and J by 3 bases, with 13 bases between them. Looked up from germline, CDR1 is GTSNPN and CDR2 is SVGIG (reference sequence). The length of the CDR3 is 15 residues. The CDR3 is CAWSPKDVSNEKLFF. Written as DNA, the CDR3 is TGTGCCTGGAGTCCTAAGGACGTCTCTAATGAAAAACTGTTTTTT.

The genes are TRBV6-6 and TRBJ2-2; D is undetermined. V lost 2 bases and J lost 5, with 6 bases in between. The germline V gene has CDR1 MNHNY and CDR2 SVGAGI (reference sequence). The CDR3 is 13 amino acids. The CDR3 nucleotides are TGTGCCAGCAGTTACCCCTCTACCGGGGAGCTGTTTTTT. Protein sequence: CASSYPSTGELFF.

The chain links TRBV7-2 to TRBJ1-5, with TRBD1 as a possible D gene (6 bases). This CDR3 contains 13 residues. Germline lookup yields CDR1 SGHTA and CDR2 FQGNSA. The ends were cut back, 1 base at V and 9 bases at J, with 10 bases in the middle. As DNA, the CDR3 is TGTGCCAGCAGCTTAGAACAGGGTTCGCCCCAGCATTTT. Translation gives CASSLEQGSPQHF. The variable domain in full, with the rest retrieved from reference TRBV7-2 and TRBJ1-5, is GAGVSQSPSNKVTEKGKDVELRCDPISGHTALYWYRQSLGQGLEFLIYFQGNSAPDKSGLPSDRFSAERTGGSVSTLTIQRTQQEDSAVYLCASSLEQGSPQHFGDGTRLSIL.

CDR3 in amino acids: CASSPQGTGGEKLFF. As DNA, the CDR3 is TGTGCCAGCAGCCCTCAAGGGACAGGGGGTGAAAAACTGTTTTTT. The V call is TRBV5-4, the J call TRBJ1-4; the match to TRBD1 covers 11 bases. Germline assignment: CDR1 SGHNT and CDR2 YYREEE (reference sequence). The CDR3 runs 15 residues. The V segment lost 4 bases and the J segment 7 bases; nucleotides outside the gene matches: 6.

The chain links TRBV19 to TRBJ2-7; 12 bases line up with TRBD1. J was trimmed by 7 bases and V by 4 bases; bases with no gene match: 8. The germline V gene encodes CDR1 LNHDA and CDR2 SQIVND (reference sequence). CDR3 length: 15 residues. The DNA for the CDR3 is TGTGCCAGTAGTACTGCCGGGACAGGGGGCGGGGAGCAGTACTTC. It translates to CASSTAGTGGGEQYF. The entire variable domain, with the rest obtained from reference TRBV19 and TRBJ2-7, is as follows: DGGITQSPKYLFRKEGQNVTLSCEQNLNHDAMYWYRQDPGQGLRLIYYSQIVNDFQKGDIAEGYSVSREKKESFPLTVTSAQKNPTAFYLCASSTAGTGGGEQYFGPGTRLTVT.

The V gene is TRBV6-4, the J gene TRBJ1-1; a possible D gene is TRBD1 (5 bases). V was cut by 4 bases and J by 1 base, with 10 bases left in between. This CDR3 comprises 14 residues. Germline loops: CDR1 MRHNA, CDR2 SNTAGT. CDR3 nucleotide sequence: TGTGCCAGCAGTGCAGGGCCCCAGAACACTGAAGCTTTCTTT. Amino acids: CASSAGPQNTEAFF.

The J gene is TRBJ1-2, the V gene TRBV4-1, with D possibly matching TRBD1 (5 bases). Germline CDR1 is MGHRA and CDR2 is YSYEKL. Trimming left V 1 base short and J 0 bases short, with 12 bases between. The CDR3 is made up of 16 amino acids. The CDR3 DNA reads TGCGCCAGCAGCCAAGCAGGGAGGGGTACTAACTATGGCTACACCTTC. This sequence encodes CASSQAGRGTNYGYTF.

The rearrangement uses TRBV4-2 and TRBJ2-7; 11 bases are a match to TRBD1. Germline CDR1 is LGHNA and CDR2 is YNFKEQ. The CDR3 totals 14 residues. With 7 bases clipped from V and 5 bases from J, the junction kept 7 bases outside the gene matches. Here the CDR3 reads CASTRDRGANEQYF. The DNA of the CDR3 is TGTGCCAGCACCCGGGACAGGGGGGCCAACGAGCAGTACTTC.

This chain connects TRBV7-9 to TRBJ2-7; 11 bases agree with TRBD2. CDR3 length equals 17 residues. V was pared by 6 bases and J by 2 bases, with 12 bases of the junction left unmatched. The germline V gene has CDR1 SEHNR and CDR2 FQNEAQ (reference sequence). The CDR3 reads CASRPPGLAEGAYEQYF. The CDR3 DNA reads as TGTGCCAGCAGGCCCCCGGGACTAGCGGAAGGAGCCTACGAGCAGTACTTC.

The chain carries TRBV11-2 and TRBJ2-2; D is unresolved. Germline CDR1 and CDR2: SGHAT and FQNNGV. This CDR3 spans 19 amino acids. V lost 0 bases, J lost 5 bases, and 22 bases lay in between. In DNA form, the CDR3 reads TGTGCCAGCAGCTTAGATCACCCTCAAAGGCGGCGGAGAACCGGGGAGCTGTTTTTT. Translation: CASSLDHPQRRRRTGELFF. Using reference TRBV11-2 and TRBJ2-2 for the parts outside the CDR3, the full variable domain is EAGVAQSPRYKIIEKRQSVAFWCNPISGHATLYWYQQILGQGPKLLIQFQNNGVVDDSQLPKDRFSAERLKGVDSTLKIQPAKLEDSAVYLCASSLDHPQRRRRTGELFFGEGSRLTVL.

The V and J genes are TRBV29-1 and TRBJ2-3; 8 positions match TRBD1. J lost 2 bases, V lost 3 bases, and 4 bases had no gene match. Germline lookup yields CDR1 SQVTM and CDR2 ANQGSEA. This CDR3 region has 14 residues. The CDR3 bases are TGCAGCGTTGACAAGACAGGGGACACAGATACGCAGTATTTT. Its protein is CSVDKTGDTDTQYF.

This chain links TRBV6-5 with TRBJ2-6, with D hard to call. CDR1 is MNHEY, CDR2 SVGAGI, per germline. CDR3 length: 15 amino acids. V was shortened by 8 bases and J by 2 bases, with 13 bases between the two germline ends. CDR3 sequence: CASSRFLAGANVLTF. The CDR3 nucleotides read TGTGCCAGCTCTCGGTTTTTGGCTGGGGCCAACGTCCTGACTTTC.

This chain joins TRBV30 and TRBJ2-1; D unresolved. There are 13 residues in the CDR3. V gave up 3 bases and J gave up 2 bases, with 8 bases separating them. Germline V CDR1 and CDR2: GTSNPN, SVGIG (reference sequence). CDR3 residues: CAWRRKAYNEQFF. CDR3 coding DNA: TGTGCCTGGAGGCGGAAGGCCTACAATGAGCAGTTCTTC.

V is TRBV6-5 and J is TRBJ2-1, with 12 nucleotides matching TRBD1. V trimming: 10 bases; J trimming: 5 bases; junction bases outside the gene matches: 6. Germline CDR1 reads MNHEY; CDR2 reads SVGAGI. CDR3 size: 14 residues. CDR3 residues: CATDRDRGHNEQFF. The CDR3 DNA reads as TGTGCCACCGACCGGGACAGGGGGCACAATGAGCAGTTCTTC.

The rearrangement links TRBV19 to TRBJ2-4, with 9 bases fitting TRBD1. Germline values: CDR1 LNHDA, CDR2 SQIVND (reference sequence). J was trimmed by 7 bases and V by 3 bases; bases with no gene match: 13. This CDR3 region has 17 residues. The CDR3 sequence is CASSMITGTGNPNIQYF. The CDR3 bases are TGTGCCAGTAGTATGATCACCGGGACAGGGAACCCCAACATTCAGTACTTC.

The rearrangement uses TRBV11-3 and TRBJ2-2; 10 bases fit TRBD2. CDR3 length: 16 residues. J gave up 2 bases and V 2 bases, and 2 bases lay outside the gene matches. Germline loops: CDR1 SGHNT, CDR2 YENEEA. CDR3 coding DNA: TGTGCCAGCAGCTTAACTAGCGGGGCCAACACCGGGGAGCTGTTTTTT. It is translated as CASSLTSGANTGELFF.

The chain couples TRBV3-1 (or the pseudogene TRBV3-2) to TRBJ2-1, with D hard to call. The CDR3 consists of 15 residues. V gave up 1 base and J gave up 6 bases, with 13 bases separating them. Looked up from germline, CDR1 is LGHDT and CDR2 is YNNKEL (reference sequence). CDR3 in DNA: TGTGCCAGCAGCCAAGCGTTGGTAGGCGGCAATGAGCAGTTCTTC. As protein: CASSQALVGGNEQFF.

The J gene is TRBJ1-4, the V gene TRBV7-2; D is ambiguous. The CDR3 runs to 12 residues. CDR1 and CDR2 from the germline V gene are SGHTA and FQGNSA. V lost 1 base and J 12 bases, leaving 9 bases between the germline ends. CDR3 region: CASSLEAGELFF. In DNA, the CDR3 is TGTGCCAGCAGCTTAGAAGCCGGGGAACTGTTTTTT.

This clone was found once. The gene calls are TRBV3-1 (or the pseudogene TRBV3-2) and TRBJ1-1, with TRBD1 identical over 9 bases. The trim removed 4 bases at V and 4 bases at J, leaving 10 bases unmatched. The germline CDR1 and CDR2 sequences are LGHDT and YNNKEL (reference sequence). The CDR3 contains 16 residues. CDR3 coding DNA: TGTGCCAGCAGCCTCCTGATTGGGACAGGGACCACTGAAGCTTTCTTT. It specifies CASSLLIGTGTTEAFF.

DNA for the CDR3: TGTGCCAGCAGCCCCGGGGCAGGGGGCCTGGGCTACACCTTC. Its translation is CASSPGAGGLGYTF. This sequence joins TRBV25-1 and TRBJ1-2; 8 nucleotides line up with TRBD1. The ends lost 6 bases at V and 8 bases at J; junction bases unmatched: 11. The V gene's germline CDR1 is MGHDK and CDR2 SYGVNS. CDR3 size: 14 residues.

CDR3 in DNA: TGTGCCAGCAGTTCGGCCGGGACTAGCGGCTCCTACGAGCAGTACTTC. It specifies CASSSAGTSGSYEQYF. The chain joins TRBV27 to TRBJ2-7, with 11 bases that match TRBD2. Looked up from germline, CDR1 is MNHEY and CDR2 is SMNVEV (reference sequence). The J segment lost 0 bases and the V segment lost 4 bases, leaving 5 bases of the junction unmatched. CDR3 length: 16 residues.